This T cell receptor beta chain was identified in a study of graft-versus-host responses after intestinal transplantation. Study information: Once they had received anti-thymocyte globulin induction, all recipients took tacrolimus and steroids for approximately three years.

V lost 3 bases and J 6 bases, leaving 15 bases between the germline ends. The CDR3 covers 15 residues. Germline CDR1 SGHDN, CDR2 FVKESK. Profiling relied on immunoSEQ multiplex PCR, and the TCRdb table lists in-frame clones only, not all of them. The repertoire has about 40,000 clones, about 90% of them found once; the top ten carry about 2.1%. The study's findings and limits: Clonal ratios of graft-versus-host to host-versus-graft in allografts were high for patients exhibiting graft-donor T cell macrochimerism.

As concerns this clone: Antigen specificity is unknown.

V usage is TRBV14 and J usage is TRBJ2-1; maybe TRBD2 (6 bases). The receptor was isolated from a human patient who received an intestinal transplant, so some T cells may come from the graft donor. Source: PBMCs, taken around 330 days after intestinal transplant. The CDR3 DNA sequence: TGTGCCAGCAGCCAGTCCCGGGACTTATTCAATGAGCAGTTCTTC. Its translation is CASSQSRDLFNEQFF.